The 11 T cell receptor beta chains below were found in one sample sequenced in a study of T cell repertoires in cytomegalovirus infection. TCRdb re-derived calls from the reads in MiXCR, one entry per CDR3 protein. Among 450,000 to 600,000 distinct CDR3 sequences listed, about 33% were seen once. Their specific antigens are unknown. The material sequenced was cultured PBMCs, taken from culture after CMV antigen stimulation. Every receptor here comes from a human donor in good health (CMV status not recorded). Some clones in this sample may be carry-over from other donors' samples.

The V and J genes are TRBV5-1 and TRBJ2-7; 7 bases align to TRBD1. The CDR3 has 14 residues. Trimming took 4 bases from V and 0 from J; bases not matched to a gene: 4. CDR1 is SGHRS, CDR2 YFSETQ, per germline. The CDR3 DNA reads TGCGCCAGCAGCACACAGGGGCACTCCTACGAGCAGTACTTC. Translation gives CASSTQGHSYEQYF. Supplemented by reference TRBV5-1 and TRBJ2-7, the full variable domain reads KAGVTQTPRYLIKTRGQQVTLSCSPISGHRSVSWYQQTPGQGLQFLFEYFSETQRNKGNFPGRFSGRQFSNSRSEMNVSTLELGDSALYLCASSTQGHSYEQYFGPGTRLTVT.

The table lists this clonotype with a few counts. J is TRBJ2-1 and V is TRBV7-2; TRBD2 aligns across 11 bases. Germline V CDR1 and CDR2: SGHTA, FQGNSA. The CDR3 is 14 amino acids. The trim removed 5 bases at V and 8 bases at J, leaving 5 bases unmatched. As DNA, the CDR3 is TGTGCCAGCAGCAATAGCGGGAGGGCCTATGAGCAGTTCTTC. Translated: CASSNSGRAYEQFF.

J is TRBJ2-3 and V is TRBV6-6; unclear D gene. The CDR3 is 12 amino acids. Trimming pared 2 bases from V and 1 base from J, leaving 1 base between. The germline V gene has CDR1 MNHNY and CDR2 SVGAGI (reference sequence). The CDR3 loop reads CASSYGTDTQYF. The DNA of the CDR3 is TGTGCCAGCAGTTACGGCACAGATACGCAGTATTTT.

This clonotype came up a few times. This chain joins TRBV28 and TRBJ2-2; TRBD2 matches at 10 bases. Germline CDR1 reads MDHEN; CDR2 reads SYDVKM. The CDR3 loop spans 16 amino acids. J was trimmed by 6 bases and V by 7 bases; bases with no gene match: 11. Written as DNA, the CDR3 is TGTGCCAGCACCCTGGGGGCTAGCGGGAGACCCGGGGAGCTGTTTTTT. Translating it yields CASTLGASGRPGELFF.

At least ten counts were recorded for this clonotype. The genes are TRBV7-2 and TRBJ1-6, with a possible D match to TRBD1 (6 bases). Germline values: CDR1 SGHTA, CDR2 FQGNSA. V dropped 6 bases and J dropped 5 bases, with 14 bases sitting between them. This CDR3 is 15 amino acids long. DNA of the CDR3: TGTGCCAGCAGACCCGGACAGTACGATAATTCACCCCTCCACTTT. Translated, it gives CASRPGQYDNSPLHF.

This clonotype was recorded a few times. This chain joins TRBV7-2 and TRBJ2-3; 7 bases match TRBD2. V gave up 3 bases and J gave up 9 bases; unmatched junction bases: 9. In germline, CDR1 is SGHTA, CDR2 FQGNSA. This CDR3 comprises 14 residues. CDR3: CASSFQRSGETQYF. CDR3 DNA sequence: TGTGCCAGCAGCTTTCAGCGGAGCGGGGAAACGCAGTATTTT.

The V call is TRBV11-2, the J call TRBJ1-2, with D possibly being TRBD1 (5 bases). The CDR3 loop spans 15 amino acids. The V end was cut by 6 bases, the J end by 2 bases, with 16 bases between. Germline V gene data show CDR1 as SGHAT and CDR2 as FQNNGV. The CDR3 DNA reads TGTGCCAGCAGTCCTGACAGTAACTCCAACTATGGCTACACCTTC. Translation gives CASSPDSNSNYGYTF. The full variable domain, completed using reference TRBV11-2 and TRBJ1-2, is EAGVAQSPRYKIIEKRQSVAFWCNPISGHATLYWYQQILGQGPKLLIQFQNNGVVDDSQLPKDRFSAERLKGVDSTLKIQPAKLEDSAVYLCASSPDSNSNYGYTFGSGTRLTVV.

There are a few counts of this clonotype. The chain couples TRBV4-1 to TRBJ2-1; TRBD1 matches at 8 bases. J lost 4 bases, V lost 1 base, and 3 bases had no gene match. CDR3 length: 15 amino acids. In germline, CDR1 is MGHRA, CDR2 YSYEKL. In DNA, the CDR3 is TGCGCCAGCAGCCAAGCGGACAGGGAGTACAATGAGCAGTTCTTC. It encodes CASSQADREYNEQFF.

This chain uses TRBV12-3 or TRBV12-4 with TRBJ2-1, with unresolved D. V was shortened by 5 bases and J by 8 bases, with 10 bases between the two germline ends. The CDR3 spans 12 residues. The CDR3 nucleotides read TGTGCCAGCAGTGCTGTGTTTGATGAGCAGTTCTTC. Translating it yields CASSAVFDEQFF.

The gene calls are TRBV15 and TRBJ1-1; D perhaps matches TRBD1 (6 bases). V was shortened by 0 bases and J by 4 bases, with 9 bases between the two germline ends. Looked up from germline, CDR1 is LNHNV and CDR2 is YYDKDF (reference sequence). The CDR3 length is 14 residues. The CDR3 sequence: CATSRDLGGTEAFF. The CDR3 bases are TGTGCCACCAGCAGAGATCTAGGGGGCACTGAAGCTTTCTTT.

The chain uses TRBV28 and TRBJ2-5, with a possible D match to TRBD2 (6 bases). Germline-derived CDR1 and CDR2 are MDHEN and SYDVKM. V was clipped by 6 bases and J by 2 bases, with 16 bases between them. This CDR3 has 15 residues. This CDR3 reads CASSLGVRGQETQYF. The CDR3 coding sequence is TGTGCCAGCAGCCTGGGGGTTCGGGGGCAAGAGACCCAGTACTTC.